This paragraph covers one TCR beta chain sequence. V shed 5 bases and J 10 bases; nucleotides not matched to a gene: 7. This CDR3 comprises 12 residues. Germline lookup yields CDR1 GTSNPN and CDR2 SVGIG (reference sequence). This record comes from a study of blood T cell repertoires in COVID-19. The overall study: In each case, the material was cDNA or gDNA derived from T cells, B-cell-depleted T cells, or PBMCs.

TCRdb keeps only in-frame clones here, not all; method: immunoSEQ multiplex PCR. The sample yields around 130,000 clones, approximately 85% seen once. V is TRBV30 and J is TRBJ2-1; TRBD1 aligns across 8 bases. Sequenced: peripheral blood. This TCR was recovered from a human donor in a cohort sampled during active COVID-19. This chain's CDR3 is CAWDRGKGEQFF. The CDR3 DNA is TGTGCCTGGGACAGGGGAAAAGGAGAGCAGTTCTTC.